One sample yielded the 19 T cell receptor beta chains listed below, sequenced in a study of shared clonotypes between healthy human individuals (dated by TCRdb to the early 2020s). The method behind the library was the immunoSEQ multiplex PCR assay. In its TCRdb copy, this immuneACCESS table keeps in-frame sequences only and misses some clones. Where compared with another copy, unresolved V genes explain less than half of these, and the others have no known cause. Counted in this sample were some 530,000 clones; 70% to 80% of them appeared once. The top ten hold around 12% of the sample. Sequencing used PBMCs. All receptors come from a woman aged 40 to 50 in good health. Some clones in this sample may be carry-over from other donors' samples.

This chain connects TRBV10-2 to TRBJ2-7; D gene unclear. V lost 7 bases and J lost 0, with 13 bases in between. Germline-derived CDR1 and CDR2 are WSHSY and SAAADI. This CDR3 is built from 14 residues. CDR3 DNA sequence: TGCGCCAGCACCCGGACGGTGGACTCCTACGAGCAGTACTTC. It encodes CASTRTVDSYEQYF.

The rearrangement links TRBV30 to TRBJ1-3; 9 bases line up with TRBD1. Germline values: CDR1 GTSNPN, CDR2 SVGIG (reference sequence). The ends lost 6 bases at V and 3 bases at J; junction bases unmatched: 6. The length of the CDR3 is 14 residues. The CDR3 bases are TGTGCCTGCACCGGGACAGGGTTTGGAAACACCATATATTTT. Residues: CACTGTGFGNTIYF. The variable domain in full, with the rest retrieved from reference TRBV30 and TRBJ1-3, is SQTIHQWPATLVQPVGSPLSLECTVEGTSNPNLYWYRQAAGRGLQLLFYSVGIGQISSEVPQNLSASRPQDRQFILSSKKLLLSDSGFYLCACTGTGFGNTIYFGEGSWLTVV.

This chain links TRBV7-6 with TRBJ2-3; D uncertain. V was clipped by 1 base and J by 0 bases, with 8 bases between them. The V gene's germline CDR1 is SGHVS and CDR2 FNYEAQ. The CDR3 totals 15 residues. CDR3 sequence reads: CASSLDPESTDTQYF. CDR3 nucleotides: TGTGCCAGCAGCTTAGATCCGGAGAGCACAGATACGCAGTATTTT.

The V gene is TRBV15, the J gene TRBJ2-3, with 8 bases matching TRBD1. V shed 0 bases and J 5 bases; nucleotides not matched to a gene: 7. Germline V gene sequence: CDR1 LNHNV, CDR2 YYDKDF (reference sequence). The CDR3 consists of 16 residues. CDR3 residues: CATSRDRDRRVDTQYF. The DNA of the CDR3 is TGTGCCACCAGCAGAGATCGGGACAGGCGGGTAGATACGCAGTATTTT.

The chain uses TRBV9 and TRBJ1-2; unclear D gene. The CDR3 contains 15 residues. The V and J ends lost 0 bases and 1 base respectively, with 10 bases between them. The germline V gene encodes CDR1 SGDLS and CDR2 YYNGEE. CDR3 residues: CASSVVGSINYGYTF. Here the CDR3 DNA reads TGTGCCAGCAGCGTAGTGGGCAGCATTAACTATGGCTACACCTTC.

The J gene is TRBJ2-1, the V gene TRBV27, with D perhaps matching TRBD1 (5 bases). Between the trimmed V and J ends, which lost 1 base and 7 bases, there was a span of 11 bases. The CDR3 runs 14 residues. From germline, CDR1 is MNHEY and CDR2 SMNVEV (reference sequence). CDR3 DNA: TGTGCCAGCAGTTTATGGCTAGGGGCGAATGAGCAGTTCTTC. It encodes CASSLWLGANEQFF.

V is TRBV11-2 and J is TRBJ1-1, with 9 bases lining up with TRBD1. J gave up 6 bases and V 1 base, and 9 bases lay outside the gene matches. The germline gives CDR1 SGHAT, CDR2 FQNNGV. The CDR3 sequence is 16 residues long. The CDR3 DNA follows: TGTGCCAGCAGCTTAGGGTTCGGACAGGGGTGGGCTGAAGCTTTCTTT. The encoded protein is CASSLGFGQGWAEAFF.

V and J are TRBV10-3 and TRBJ1-2; the D is unclear. V was clipped by 2 bases and J by 3 bases, with 10 bases between them. Germline V gives CDR1 ENHRY, CDR2 SYGVKD. There are 14 residues in the CDR3. The CDR3 region is CAISEGGQYYGYTF. The CDR3 nucleotides are TGTGCCATCAGTGAGGGCGGCCAGTACTATGGCTACACCTTC.

This clone was seen a single time. V gene TRBV2 combines with J gene TRBJ1-2; 7 bases fit TRBD1. Germline V CDR1 and CDR2: SNHLY, FYNNEI. V lost 6 bases, J lost 6 bases, and 4 bases stayed unmatched. The CDR3 runs 12 residues. CDR3 nucleotide sequence: TGTGCCAGCAGCACAGGGGCGGATGGCTACACCTTC. Translating it yields CASSTGADGYTF. The full variable domain, its missing parts supplied by reference TRBV2 and TRBJ1-2, is EPEVTQTPSHQVTQMGQEVILRCVPISNHLYFYWYRQILGQKVEFLVSFYNNEISEKSEIFDDQFSVERPDGSNFTLKIRSTKLEDSAMYFCASSTGADGYTFGSGTRLTVV.

This chain joins TRBV7-9 and TRBJ2-7; D is ambiguous. The V end lost 5 bases, the J end lost 9 bases, and 14 bases lay between the germline ends. The CDR3 covers 12 residues. Looked up from germline, CDR1 is SEHNR and CDR2 is FQNEAQ (reference sequence). CDR3 DNA: TGTGCCAGCAGCCCCGAAACGCCTCGGCAGTACTTC. This codes for CASSPETPRQYF.

The chain uses TRBV28 and TRBJ2-1, with TRBD2 as a possible D gene (6 bases). The CDR3 sequence is 11 residues long. Germline CDR1 is MDHEN and CDR2 is SYDVKM. V lost 4 bases and J lost 9, with 7 bases in between. The CDR3 reads CASSSGGEQFF. Here the CDR3 DNA reads TGTGCCAGCAGTTCCGGGGGTGAGCAGTTCTTC.

This clone occurred a few times. The V gene is TRBV7-3, the J gene TRBJ2-3, with D possibly TRBD2 on 5 matching bases. Trimming stripped 2 bases from V and 2 bases from J, with 8 bases between. Looked up from germline, CDR1 is SGHTA and CDR2 is FQGTGA. The CDR3 extends over 14 amino acids. The CDR3 sequence: CASSLGSLTDTQYF. Written as DNA, the CDR3 is TGTGCCAGCAGCTTAGGGAGTCTCACAGATACGCAGTATTTT.

The CDR3 DNA follows: TGTGCCAGCAGCAAAGGTTCAACAGGGGTGAACACTGAAGCTTTCTTT. This codes for CASSKGSTGVNTEAFF. The gene calls are TRBV21-1 and TRBJ1-1; the table's D call TRBD1 went unverified against the DNA. TRBV21-1 is termed a pseudogene. This CDR3 has 16 residues.

This clone was seen a single time. The chain links TRBV7-2 to TRBJ2-1, with D uncertain. This CDR3 has 12 amino acids. Germline CDR1 reads SGHTA; CDR2 reads FQGNSA. V lost 4 bases and J lost 7, with 8 bases in between. The CDR3 region is CASSSRTNEQFF. The DNA for the CDR3 is TGTGCCAGCAGCTCGAGAACAAATGAGCAGTTCTTC.

The rearrangement uses TRBV28 and TRBJ1-1; D may be TRBD1 (6 bases). CDR3 length: 13 residues. Germline V gene sequence: CDR1 MDHEN, CDR2 SYDVKM. V dropped 7 bases and J dropped 2 bases, with 11 bases sitting between them. CDR3 nucleotides: TGTGCCAGCACACTGGACAGAAACACTGAAGCTTTCTTT. Its protein product is CASTLDRNTEAFF.

The V call is TRBV27, the J call TRBJ2-7; TRBD2 matches 7 bases. This CDR3 is 14 amino acids long. The J segment lost 3 bases and the V segment lost 8 bases, leaving 10 bases of the junction unmatched. The germline CDR1 and CDR2 sequences are MNHEY and SMNVEV (reference sequence). In DNA form, the CDR3 reads TGTGCCAGCGGGCTCCGGGCGGGAGACTACGAGCAGTACTTC. Translated: CASGLRAGDYEQYF.

The V call is TRBV4-2, the J call TRBJ2-1, with 13 bases matching TRBD2. The V gene end was trimmed by 1 base and the J gene end by 12 bases; junction bases not matched to a gene: 15. Germline CDR1 and CDR2: LGHNA and YNFKEQ. The CDR3 runs 18 residues. The chain's CDR3 is CASSQVPGTSGIEMSQFF. For the CDR3, the DNA is TGTGCCAGCAGCCAAGTCCCCGGGACTAGCGGGATCGAAATGTCGCAGTTCTTC.

This chain links TRBV23-1 with TRBJ2-2, with D possibly being TRBD2 (6 bases). TRBV23-1 is an ORF; its function is uncertain. CDR3 length equals 15 residues. V lost 1 base, J lost 5 bases, and 11 bases lay in between. The CDR3 DNA sequence: TGCGCCAGCAGTCAATGTAGGGAGGAAACCGGGGAGCTGTTTTTT. Translation gives CASSQCREETGELFF.

This clone has a handful of counts. J is TRBJ1-1 and V is TRBV7-9, with D unresolved. The CDR3 is made up of 14 amino acids. Trimming took off 3 bases at V and 4 bases at J, with 12 bases between the two ends. Germline CDR1 SEHNR, CDR2 FQNEAQ (reference sequence). DNA of the CDR3: TGTGCCAGCAGCTTCTTAGTGGGCAGCACTGAAGCTTTCTTT. As protein: CASSFLVGSTEAFF.